This T cell receptor beta chain was captured in a study of vaccination and CD4 T cells after COVID-19. About the research overall: The convalescents were made up of six males and four females, two of whom were Hispanic. Participants received two doses of either BNT162b2 or mRNA-1273 vaccine.

Treatment noted: approximately 11-day PBMC culture with coronavirus spike peptide pools or control peptides (ViraFEST assay). In the ViraFEST assay, peptide-pool expansion preceded TCR sequencing of expanded clonotypes. This clonotype was observed a few times. Its antigen remains unknown. The Oncomine TCR Beta short-read assay was applied to DNA of cultured CD4+ T cells. Cultured CD4+ T cells were the source of extracted genomic DNA. A single record per CDR3 protein comes from TCRdb applying MiXCR to the PCR reads. The sample lists about 23,000 distinct CDR3 sequences; roughly 44% were seen once. The starting material was CD4+ T cells from blood, cultured in vitro, obtained before SARS-CoV-2 vaccination. The source of this sequence is a human donor who received a COVID-19 vaccine.

CDR3 in DNA: TGCAGTGCTAGGAGGGGGGACAAAAACATTCAGTACTTC. Protein product: CSARRGDKNIQYF. The chain has TRBV20-1 and TRBJ2-4; D may correspond to TRBD1 or TRBD2 (6 bases each). V was cut by 3 bases and J by 3 bases, with 9 bases left in between. The CDR3 runs 13 residues. From germline, CDR1 is DFQATT and CDR2 SNEGSKA (reference sequence).